Described below is a single T cell receptor beta chain sequence and its context. Its cognate antigen is unknown. The V and J ends lost 0 bases and 3 bases respectively, with 9 bases between them. The CDR3 totals 14 residues. Germline CDR1 and CDR2: SGHVS and FQNEAQ. These data originate in a study of T cell responses to AZD1222 COVID-19 vaccine. About the research overall: Second doses were pooled across both intervals (about 4 or about 12 weeks). Whole-study results and caveats: Close to half of spike-specific TCRs reportedly recognize unmutated variant regions.

This table comes from immunoSEQ multiplex PCR, and its TCRdb copy is limited to in-frame clones, with some not included. The sample shows approximately 150,000 clones, 85% to 95% of them seen only once. The genes are TRBV7-8 and TRBJ2-7; D might be TRBD1 (5 bases). The sequence was collected from an adult in good health. Specimen: peripheral blood, collected on day 0 of AZD1222 vaccination. The CDR3 bases are TGTGCCAGCAGCTTAGCAGGGGTCGGCTACGAGCAGTACTTC. Its translation is CASSLAGVGYEQYF. The full variable domain, completed using reference TRBV7-8 and TRBJ2-7, is GAGVSQSPRYKVAKRGQDVALRCDPISGHVSLFWYQQALGQGPEFLTYFQNEAQLDKSGLPSDRFFAERPEGSVSTLKIQRTQQEDSAVYLCASSLAGVGYEQYFGPGTRLTVT.